This TCR beta chain was observed in a study of early T cells in non-severe SARS-CoV-2 infection. Study-wide points: Private and CD4 specificities were missed by VDJdb matching, skewed to anti-spike CD8.

Individual cDNA molecules were tagged with unique molecular identifiers, the study reported. TCRdb independently ran MiXCR on the 5' RACE reads; one entry per CDR3 protein. The table includes tens of thousands of distinct CDR3 sequences, 9.3% detected once. This clonotype was counted at least ten times. Its target is unknown. Sequencing was carried out using whole blood. The sequence was obtained from an adult who was a healthcare worker with PCR-confirmed SARS-CoV-2 infection or an uninfected control (not recorded which).

The CDR3 sequence is CASSQDVLAGGPFGQYF. CDR3 bases: TGCGCCAGCAGCCAAGATGTTCTAGCGGGAGGGCCGTTCGGGCAGTATTTT. The J gene is TRBJ2-3, the V gene TRBV4-1, with 12 bases fitting TRBD2. The germline CDR1 and CDR2 sequences are MGHRA and YSYEKL. V lost 0 bases, J lost 11 bases, and 12 bases stayed unmatched. The CDR3 has 17 residues.